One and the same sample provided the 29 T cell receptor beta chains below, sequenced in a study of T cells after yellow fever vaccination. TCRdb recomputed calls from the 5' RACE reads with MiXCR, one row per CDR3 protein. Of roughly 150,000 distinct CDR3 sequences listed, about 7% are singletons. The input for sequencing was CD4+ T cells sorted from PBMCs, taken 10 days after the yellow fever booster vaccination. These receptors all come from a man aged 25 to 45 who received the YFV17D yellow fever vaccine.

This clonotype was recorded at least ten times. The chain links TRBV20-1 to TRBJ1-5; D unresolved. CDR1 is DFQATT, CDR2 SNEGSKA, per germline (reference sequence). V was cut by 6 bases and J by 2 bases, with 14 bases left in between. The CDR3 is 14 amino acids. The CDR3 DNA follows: TGCAGTGCGAGGGCCCTCCGGGGCAATCAGCCCCAGCATTTT. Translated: CSARALRGNQPQHF.

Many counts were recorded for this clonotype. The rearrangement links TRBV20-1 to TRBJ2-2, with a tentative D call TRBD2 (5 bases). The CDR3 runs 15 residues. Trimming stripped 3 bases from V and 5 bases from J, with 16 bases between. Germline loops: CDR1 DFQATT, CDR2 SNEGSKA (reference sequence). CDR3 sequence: CSASRGGVKTGELFF. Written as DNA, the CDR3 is TGCAGTGCTAGCCGGGGTGGGGTAAAAACCGGGGAGCTGTTTTTT.

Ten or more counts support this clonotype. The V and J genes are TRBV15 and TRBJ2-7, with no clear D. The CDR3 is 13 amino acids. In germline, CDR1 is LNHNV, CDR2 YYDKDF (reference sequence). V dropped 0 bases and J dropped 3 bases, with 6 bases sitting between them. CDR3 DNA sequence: TGTGCCACCAGCAGAGATCCGGTCTACGAGCAGTACTTC. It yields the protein CATSRDPVYEQYF.

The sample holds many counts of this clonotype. The CDR3 nucleotides read TGTGCCAGCAGCCCGCTCCCCGCGAACACCGGGGAGCTGTTTTTT. Translating it yields CASSPLPANTGELFF. The V gene is TRBV7-2, the J gene TRBJ2-2, with D unclear. This CDR3 has 15 residues. Trimming cost V 5 bases and J 0 bases, with 10 bases left between them. Germline CDR1 and CDR2: SGHTA and FQGNSA.

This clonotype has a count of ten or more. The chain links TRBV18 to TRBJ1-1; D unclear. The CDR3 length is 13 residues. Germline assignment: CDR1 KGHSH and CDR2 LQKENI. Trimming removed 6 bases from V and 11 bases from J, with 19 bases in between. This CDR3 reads CASSQEPGIVAFF. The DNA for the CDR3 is TGTGCCAGCTCTCAAGAGCCCGGTATTGTTGCTTTCTTT.

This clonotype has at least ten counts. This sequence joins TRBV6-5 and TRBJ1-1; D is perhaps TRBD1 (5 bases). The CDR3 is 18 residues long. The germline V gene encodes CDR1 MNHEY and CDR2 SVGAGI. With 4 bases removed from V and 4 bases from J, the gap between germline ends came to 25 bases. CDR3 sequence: CASSSLLRFMAGVTEAFF. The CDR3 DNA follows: TGTGCCAGCAGTTCCCTACTTCGGTTTATGGCGGGGGTCACTGAAGCTTTCTTT.

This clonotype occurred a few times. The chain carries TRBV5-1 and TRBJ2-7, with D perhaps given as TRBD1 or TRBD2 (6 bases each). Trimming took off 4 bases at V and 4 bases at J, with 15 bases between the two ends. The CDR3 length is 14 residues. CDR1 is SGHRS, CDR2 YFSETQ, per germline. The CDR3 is CASSLDGGSYEQYF. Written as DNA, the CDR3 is TGCGCCAGCAGCCTCGACGGGGGCTCGTACGAGCAGTACTTC.

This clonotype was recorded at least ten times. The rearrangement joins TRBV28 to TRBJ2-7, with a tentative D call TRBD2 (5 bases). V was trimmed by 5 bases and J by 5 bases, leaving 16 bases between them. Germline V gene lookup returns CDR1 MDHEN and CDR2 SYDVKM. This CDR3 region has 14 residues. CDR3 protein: CASSTPMTINEQYF. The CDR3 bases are TGTGCCAGCAGTACCCCCATGACTATTAACGAGCAGTACTTC.

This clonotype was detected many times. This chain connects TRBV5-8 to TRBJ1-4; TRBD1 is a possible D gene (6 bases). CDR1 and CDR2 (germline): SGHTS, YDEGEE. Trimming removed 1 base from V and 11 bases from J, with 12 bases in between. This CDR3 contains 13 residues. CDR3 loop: CASSLPQGWKLFF. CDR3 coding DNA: TGTGCCAGCAGCTTGCCTCAGGGGTGGAAACTGTTTTTT.

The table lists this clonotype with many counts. The CDR3: CASSKGPGDEQYF. In nucleotides, the CDR3 is TGTGCCAGCAGCAAAGGCCCGGGGGACGAGCAGTACTTC. The chain uses TRBV7-3 and TRBJ2-7; a weak D match, TRBD2 (6 bases). V was pared by 5 bases and J by 5 bases, with 13 bases between. The CDR3 runs to 13 residues. Germline assignment: CDR1 SGHTA and CDR2 FQGTGA.

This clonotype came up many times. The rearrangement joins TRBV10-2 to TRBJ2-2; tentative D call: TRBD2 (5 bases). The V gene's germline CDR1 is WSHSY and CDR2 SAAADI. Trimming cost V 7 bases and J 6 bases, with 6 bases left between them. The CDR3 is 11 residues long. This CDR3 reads CASTGAGELFF. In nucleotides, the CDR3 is TGCGCCAGCACCGGGGCCGGGGAGCTGTTTTTT.

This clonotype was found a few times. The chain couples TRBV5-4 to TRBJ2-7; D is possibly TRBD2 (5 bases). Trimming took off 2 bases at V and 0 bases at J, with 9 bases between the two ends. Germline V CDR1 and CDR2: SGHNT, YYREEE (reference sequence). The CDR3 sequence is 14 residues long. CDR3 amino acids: CASSLKRSSYEQYF. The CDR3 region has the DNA TGTGCCAGCAGCTTAAAGCGGAGCTCCTACGAGCAGTACTTC.

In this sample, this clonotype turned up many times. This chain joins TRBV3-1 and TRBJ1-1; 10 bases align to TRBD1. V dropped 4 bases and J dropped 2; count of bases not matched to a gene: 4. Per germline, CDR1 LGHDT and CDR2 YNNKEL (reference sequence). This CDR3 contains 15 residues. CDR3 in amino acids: CASSRGQGTNTEAFF. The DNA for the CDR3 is TGTGCCAGCAGCCGGGGACAGGGGACAAACACTGAAGCTTTCTTT.

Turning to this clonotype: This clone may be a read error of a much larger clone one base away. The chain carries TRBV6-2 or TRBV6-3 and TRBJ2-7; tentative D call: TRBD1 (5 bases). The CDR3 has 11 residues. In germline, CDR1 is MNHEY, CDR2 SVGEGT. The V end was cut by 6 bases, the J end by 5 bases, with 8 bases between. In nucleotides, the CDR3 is TGTGCCAGCAGCTACAGGAACGAGCAGTACTTC. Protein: CASSYRNEQYF.

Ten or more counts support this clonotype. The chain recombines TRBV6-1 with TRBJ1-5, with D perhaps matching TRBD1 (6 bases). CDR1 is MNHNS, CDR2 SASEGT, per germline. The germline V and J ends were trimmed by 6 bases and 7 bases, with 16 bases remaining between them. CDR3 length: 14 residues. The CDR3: CASSEGGAWQPQHF. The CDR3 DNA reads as TGTGCCAGCAGCGAGGGGGGGGCATGGCAGCCCCAGCATTTT.

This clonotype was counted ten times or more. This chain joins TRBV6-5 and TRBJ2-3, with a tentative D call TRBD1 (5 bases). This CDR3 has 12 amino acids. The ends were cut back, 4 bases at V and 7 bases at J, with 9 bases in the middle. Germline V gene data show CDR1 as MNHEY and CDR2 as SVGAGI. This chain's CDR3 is CASSSGQHTQYF. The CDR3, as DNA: TGTGCCAGCAGTTCAGGACAACATACGCAGTATTTT.

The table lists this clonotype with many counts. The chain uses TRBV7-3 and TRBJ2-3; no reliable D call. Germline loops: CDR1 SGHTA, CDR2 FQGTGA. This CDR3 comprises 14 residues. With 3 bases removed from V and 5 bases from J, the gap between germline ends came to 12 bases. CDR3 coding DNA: TGTGCCAGCAGCTTTTCTAGTCTGGAAGATACGCAGTATTTT. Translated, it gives CASSFSSLEDTQYF.

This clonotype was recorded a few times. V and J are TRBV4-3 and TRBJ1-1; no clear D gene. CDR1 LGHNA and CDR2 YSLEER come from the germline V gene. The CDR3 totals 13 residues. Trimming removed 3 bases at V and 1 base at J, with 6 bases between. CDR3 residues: CASSHGRNTEAFF. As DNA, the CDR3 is TGCGCCAGCAGCCACGGGAGGAACACTGAAGCTTTCTTT.

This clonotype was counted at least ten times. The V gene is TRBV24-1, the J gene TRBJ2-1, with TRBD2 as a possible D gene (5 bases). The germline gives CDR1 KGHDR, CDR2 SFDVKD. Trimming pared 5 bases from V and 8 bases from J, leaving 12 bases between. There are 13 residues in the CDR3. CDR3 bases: TGTGCCACCAGTGCGGGGAGCTCCTATGAGCAGTTCTTC. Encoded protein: CATSAGSSYEQFF.

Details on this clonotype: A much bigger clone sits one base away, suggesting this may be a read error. CDR3 loop: CASSSEYEQYF. The DNA of the CDR3 is TGTGCCAGCAGTTCCGAGTACGAGCAGTACTTC. The genes are TRBV12-3 or TRBV12-4 and TRBJ2-7; D gene uncertain. CDR3 size: 11 residues. The V end was cut by 4 bases, the J end by 4 bases, with 5 bases between.

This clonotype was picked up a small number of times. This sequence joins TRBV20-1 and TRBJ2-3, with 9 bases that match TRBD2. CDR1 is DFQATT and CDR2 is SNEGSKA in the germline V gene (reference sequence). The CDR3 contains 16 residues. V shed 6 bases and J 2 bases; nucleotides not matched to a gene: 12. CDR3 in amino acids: CSAPPRLAGNTDTQYF. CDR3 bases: TGCAGTGCCCCCCCCCGGCTAGCGGGGAACACAGATACGCAGTATTTT.

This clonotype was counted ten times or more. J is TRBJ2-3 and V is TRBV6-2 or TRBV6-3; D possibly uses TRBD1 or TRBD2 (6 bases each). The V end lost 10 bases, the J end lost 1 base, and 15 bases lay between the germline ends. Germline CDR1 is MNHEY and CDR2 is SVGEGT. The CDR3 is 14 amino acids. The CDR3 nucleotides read TGTGCCATCGGCCGGGGGCTGGGCACAGATACGCAGTATTTT. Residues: CAIGRGLGTDTQYF.

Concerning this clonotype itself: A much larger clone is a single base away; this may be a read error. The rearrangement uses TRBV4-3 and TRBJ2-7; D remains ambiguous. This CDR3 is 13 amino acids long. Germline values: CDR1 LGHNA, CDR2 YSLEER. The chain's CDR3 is CASSQDTRSEHYF. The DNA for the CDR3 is TGCGCCAGCAGCCAAGATACGCGAAGCGAGCATTACTTC.

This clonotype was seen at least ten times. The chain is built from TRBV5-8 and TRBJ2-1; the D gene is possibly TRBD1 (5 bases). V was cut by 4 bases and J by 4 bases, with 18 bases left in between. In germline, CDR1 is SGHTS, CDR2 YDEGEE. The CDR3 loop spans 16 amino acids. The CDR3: CASSPSSDRIYNEQFF. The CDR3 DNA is TGTGCCAGCAGCCCCTCTTCTGACAGAATTTACAATGAGCAGTTCTTC.

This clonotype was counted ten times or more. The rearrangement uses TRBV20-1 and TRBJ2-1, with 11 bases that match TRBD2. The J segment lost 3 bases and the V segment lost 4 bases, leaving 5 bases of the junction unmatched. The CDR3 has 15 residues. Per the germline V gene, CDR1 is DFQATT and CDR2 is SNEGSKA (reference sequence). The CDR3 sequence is CSATLAGDFYNEQFF. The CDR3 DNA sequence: TGCAGTGCTACACTAGCGGGAGATTTCTACAATGAGCAGTTCTTC.

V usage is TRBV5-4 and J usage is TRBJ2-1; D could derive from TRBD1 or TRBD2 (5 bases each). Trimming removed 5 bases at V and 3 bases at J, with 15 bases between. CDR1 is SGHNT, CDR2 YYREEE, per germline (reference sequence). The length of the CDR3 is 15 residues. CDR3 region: CASSRGGSGYNEQFF. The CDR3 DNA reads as TGTGCCAGCAGTAGGGGCGGGTCCGGCTACAATGAGCAGTTCTTC.

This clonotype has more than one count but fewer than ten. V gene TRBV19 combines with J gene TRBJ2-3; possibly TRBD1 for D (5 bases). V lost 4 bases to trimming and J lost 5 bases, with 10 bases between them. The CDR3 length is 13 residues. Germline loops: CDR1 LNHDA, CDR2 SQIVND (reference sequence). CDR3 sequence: CASSKQGRDTQYF. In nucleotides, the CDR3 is TGTGCCAGTAGTAAGCAGGGCAGAGATACGCAGTATTTT.

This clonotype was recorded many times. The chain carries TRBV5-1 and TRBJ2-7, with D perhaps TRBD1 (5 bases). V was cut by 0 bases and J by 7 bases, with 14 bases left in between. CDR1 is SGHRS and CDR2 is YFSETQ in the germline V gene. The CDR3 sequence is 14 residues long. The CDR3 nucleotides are TGCGCCAGCAGCTTGGGACAGACCGTTTCGGAGCAGTACTTC. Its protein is CASSLGQTVSEQYF.

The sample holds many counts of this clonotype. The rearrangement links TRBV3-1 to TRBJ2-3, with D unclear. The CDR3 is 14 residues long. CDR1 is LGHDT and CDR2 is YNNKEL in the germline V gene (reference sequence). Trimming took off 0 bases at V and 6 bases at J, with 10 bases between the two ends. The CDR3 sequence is CASSQDLGGDTQYF. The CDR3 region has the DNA TGTGCCAGCAGCCAAGATCTGGGCGGCGATACGCAGTATTTT.